This TCR beta chain appears in the sequencing data of a study of blood T cell repertoires in COVID-19. Across the whole study: Samples taken during acute and convalescent COVID-19 were collected in the United States, Italy and Spain. PBMCs, B-cell-depleted T cells, or T cells provided the cDNA or gDNA that made up the material.

With 3 bases clipped from V and 0 bases from J, the junction kept 2 bases outside the gene matches. From germline, CDR1 is KGHSH and CDR2 LQKENI. This CDR3 region has 15 residues. There are a few counts of this clone. Repertoires were generated with immunoSEQ multiplex PCR, while TCRdb's copy carries only in-frame clones and drops some. Of some 160,000 clones in the sample, 88% are singletons; the top ten hold around 6.7%. The chain combines TRBV18 with TRBJ1-3, with 7 nucleotides matching TRBD1. The sequencing sample was made of PBMCs or T cells enriched from blood (not recorded which). The clonotype was recovered from a woman aged 50 to 60 who had recovered from COVID-19. In DNA, the CDR3 is TGTGCCAGCTCACCTCAGGGGGACTCTGGAAACACCATATATTTT. Residues: CASSPQGDSGNTIYF.